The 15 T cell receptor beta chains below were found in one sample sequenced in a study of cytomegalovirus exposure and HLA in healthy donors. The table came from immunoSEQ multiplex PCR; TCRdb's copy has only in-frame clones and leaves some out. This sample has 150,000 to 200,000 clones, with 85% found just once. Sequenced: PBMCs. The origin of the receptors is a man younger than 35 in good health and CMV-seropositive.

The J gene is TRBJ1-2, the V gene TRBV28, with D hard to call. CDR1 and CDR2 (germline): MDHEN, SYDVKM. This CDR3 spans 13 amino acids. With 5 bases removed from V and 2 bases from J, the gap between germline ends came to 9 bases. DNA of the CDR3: TGTGCCAGCAGTCCTCTCGAGAACTATGGCTACACCTTC. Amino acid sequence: CASSPLENYGYTF.

CDR3 bases: TGTGCCAGCAGTGATCGGGACAGCAGTTCCGTTGCAAAACTGTTTTTT. This sequence encodes CASSDRDSSSVAKLFF. This chain connects TRBV2 to TRBJ1-4; TRBD1 matches at 7 bases. Germline values: CDR1 SNHLY, CDR2 FYNNEI. J lost 10 bases, V lost 3 bases, and 14 bases had no gene match. CDR3 size: 16 residues.

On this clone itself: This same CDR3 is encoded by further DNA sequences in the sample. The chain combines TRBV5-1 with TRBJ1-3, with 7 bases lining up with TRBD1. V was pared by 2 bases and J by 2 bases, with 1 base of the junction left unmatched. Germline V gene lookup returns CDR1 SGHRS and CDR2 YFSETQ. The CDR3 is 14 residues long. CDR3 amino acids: CASSLDRAGNTIYF. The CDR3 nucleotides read TGCGCCAGCAGCTTAGACAGGGCTGGAAACACCATATATTTT. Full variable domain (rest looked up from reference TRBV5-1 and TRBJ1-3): KAGVTQTPRYLIKTRGQQVTLSCSPISGHRSVSWYQQTPGQGLQFLFEYFSETQRNKGNFPGRFSGRQFSNSRSEMNVSTLELGDSALYLCASSLDRAGNTIYFGEGSWLTVV.

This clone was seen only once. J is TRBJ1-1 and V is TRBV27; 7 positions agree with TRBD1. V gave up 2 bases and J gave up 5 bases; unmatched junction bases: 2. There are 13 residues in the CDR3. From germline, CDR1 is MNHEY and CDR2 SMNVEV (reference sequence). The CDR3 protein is CASSLIQGTEAFF. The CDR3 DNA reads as TGTGCCAGCAGTTTAATACAGGGGACTGAAGCTTTCTTT.

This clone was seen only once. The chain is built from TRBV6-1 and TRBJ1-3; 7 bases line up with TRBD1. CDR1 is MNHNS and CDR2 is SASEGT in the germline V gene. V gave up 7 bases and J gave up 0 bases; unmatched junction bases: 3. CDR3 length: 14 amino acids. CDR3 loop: CASMTGRSGNTIYF. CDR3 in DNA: TGTGCCAGCATGACAGGGCGCTCTGGAAACACCATATATTTT.

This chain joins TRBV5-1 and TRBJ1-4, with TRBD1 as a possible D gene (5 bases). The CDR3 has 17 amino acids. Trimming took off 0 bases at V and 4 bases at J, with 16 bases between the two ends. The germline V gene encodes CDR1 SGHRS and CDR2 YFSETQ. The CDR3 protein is CASSLAVFNRLNEKLFF. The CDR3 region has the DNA TGCGCCAGCAGCTTGGCCGTCTTTAACAGGCTTAATGAAAAACTGTTTTTT.

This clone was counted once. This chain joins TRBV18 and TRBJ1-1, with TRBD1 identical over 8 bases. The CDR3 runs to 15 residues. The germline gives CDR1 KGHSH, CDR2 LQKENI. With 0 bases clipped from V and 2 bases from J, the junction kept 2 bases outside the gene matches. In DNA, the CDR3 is TGTGCCAGCTCACCACCGACAGGGGACAACACTGAAGCTTTCTTT. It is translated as CASSPPTGDNTEAFF.

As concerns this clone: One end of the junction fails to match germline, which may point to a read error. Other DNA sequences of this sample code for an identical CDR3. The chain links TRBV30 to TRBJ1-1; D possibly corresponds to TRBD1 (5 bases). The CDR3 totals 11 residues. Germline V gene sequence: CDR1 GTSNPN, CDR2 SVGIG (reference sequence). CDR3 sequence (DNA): TGTGCCTGGAGGGTACAGGTCGAAGCCTTCTTT. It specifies CAWRVQVEAFF.

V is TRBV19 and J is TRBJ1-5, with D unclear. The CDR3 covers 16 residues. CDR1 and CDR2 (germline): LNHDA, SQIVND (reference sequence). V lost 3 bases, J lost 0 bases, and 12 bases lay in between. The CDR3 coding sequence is TGTGCCAGTAGTATTGGAGTCCGATCTAGCAATCAGCCCCAGCATTTT. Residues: CASSIGVRSSNQPQHF.

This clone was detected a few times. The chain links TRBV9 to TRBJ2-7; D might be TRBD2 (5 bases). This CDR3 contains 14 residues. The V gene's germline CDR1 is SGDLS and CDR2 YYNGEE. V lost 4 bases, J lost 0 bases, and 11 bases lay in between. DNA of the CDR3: TGTGCCAGCAGCCCGGGGTGGGCCTCCTACGAGCAGTACTTC. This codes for CASSPGWASYEQYF.

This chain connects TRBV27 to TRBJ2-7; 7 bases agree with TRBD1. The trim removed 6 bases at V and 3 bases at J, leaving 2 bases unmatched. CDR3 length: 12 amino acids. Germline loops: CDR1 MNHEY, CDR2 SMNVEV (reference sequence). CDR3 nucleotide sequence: TGTGCCAGCAGAAGACAGGGCTACGAGCAGTACTTC. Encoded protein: CASRRQGYEQYF.

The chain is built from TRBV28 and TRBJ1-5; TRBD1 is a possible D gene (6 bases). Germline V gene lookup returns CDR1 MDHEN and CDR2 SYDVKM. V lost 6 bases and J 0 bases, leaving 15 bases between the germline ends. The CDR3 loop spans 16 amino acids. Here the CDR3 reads CASSAVQGYSNQPQHF. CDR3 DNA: TGTGCCAGCAGCGCCGTCCAGGGGTATAGCAATCAGCCCCAGCATTTT.

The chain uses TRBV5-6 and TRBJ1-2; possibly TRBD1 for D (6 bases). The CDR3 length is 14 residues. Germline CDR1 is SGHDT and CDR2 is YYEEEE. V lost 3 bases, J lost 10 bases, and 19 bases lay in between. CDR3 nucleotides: TGTGCCAGCAGCTGGGGGGGCAGGGGCCAAGTCTACACCTTC. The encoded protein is CASSWGGRGQVYTF.

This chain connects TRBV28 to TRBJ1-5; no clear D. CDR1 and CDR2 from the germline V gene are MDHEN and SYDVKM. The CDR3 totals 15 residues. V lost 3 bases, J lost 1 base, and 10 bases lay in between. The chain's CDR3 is CASSLAARSNQPQHF. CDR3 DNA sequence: TGTGCCAGCAGTTTGGCGGCCAGAAGCAATCAGCCCCAGCATTTT.

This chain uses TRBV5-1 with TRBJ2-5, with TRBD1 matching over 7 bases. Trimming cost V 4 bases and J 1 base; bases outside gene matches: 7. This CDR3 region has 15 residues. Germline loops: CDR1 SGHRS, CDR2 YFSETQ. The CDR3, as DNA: TGCGCCAGCAGCAACCCGGGACAGACCCAAGAGACCCAGTACTTC. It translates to CASSNPGQTQETQYF.